This T cell receptor (beta chain) was documented in a study of CD8 T cells in ankylosing spondylitis. Study results and limitations: The study looked at matched synovial fluid samples from ankylosing spondylitis patients. Disease-linked clones were reported to be significantly enriched there. There was a TCR beta motif, made of fewer than 10 highly homologous variants, that appeared characteristic of ankylosing spondylitis blood.

Construction of TCR beta libraries was performed using quantitative 5'-RACE with molecular barcodes. TCRdb independently ran MiXCR on the 5' RACE reads; one entry per CDR3 protein. The sample gives over 600,000 distinct CDR3 sequences, roughly 19% of which show up once; 19% is in the top ten. This clonotype has just a few counts. The target antigen is unknown. The TCR originated in a male donor with ankylosing spondylitis. The sequencing sample was made of blood, either unsorted or a sorted T cell fraction (not recorded which).

The CDR3 sequence is CASSEREGNQPQHF. CDR3 in DNA: TGTGCCAGCAGCGAGCGAGAGGGCAATCAGCCCCAGCATTTT. V is TRBV7-9 and J is TRBJ1-5; unclear D gene. Germline V lookup: CDR1 SEHNR, CDR2 FQNEAQ (reference sequence). CDR3 length equals 14 residues. V lost 5 bases to trimming and J lost 2 bases, with 10 bases between them.